This T cell receptor beta chain was sequenced for a study of post-analysis software for immune sequencing data. General observations from the study: Comparison with controls showed significantly lower normalized Chao1 diversity in multiple sclerosis patients. When patients were compared with controls, four or five TRBV segments were more frequent, TRBV5-6, TRBV5-1 and TRBV20-1 among them.

This clonotype was observed many times. What it binds is unknown. CDR3 length equals 14 residues. Trimming stripped 6 bases from V and 0 bases from J, with 9 bases between. The germline CDR1 and CDR2 sequences are SQVTM and ANQGSEA. Researchers reported that TCR beta cDNA libraries carried unique molecular identifiers. Each batch of roughly 0.9 to 10 million T cells produced roughly 450,000 cDNA molecules. From the PCR reads, TCRdb called clonotypes with MiXCR, one entry per CDR3 protein. The sample carries almost 700,000 distinct CDR3 sequences, approximately 59% recorded once. The TCR comes from a girl aged 2 to 10 with multiple sclerosis. The sequenced material came from blood. V is TRBV29-1 and J is TRBJ2-6, with D hard to call. The CDR3 coding sequence is TGCAGCGTCGGAAACTACTCTGGGGCCAACGTCCTGACTTTC. Translated, it gives CSVGNYSGANVLTF.